This T cell receptor beta chain appears in the sequencing data of a study of blood T cells in healthy people across ages. Alongside a J-beta primer mix, a sample-barcoded 5' primer served in a second PCR lasting roughly 6 to 11 cycles. TCRdb independently ran MiXCR on the 5' RACE reads; one entry per CDR3 protein. The sample lists 550,000 to 650,000 distinct CDR3 sequences; about 27% were seen once. The V gene's germline CDR1 is KGHSH and CDR2 LQKENI. This CDR3 is 13 amino acids long. V lost 2 bases to trimming and J lost 6 bases, with 10 bases between them. The same sample was also used in a study of T cells of mothers and their children.

The sequencing input was blood. The TCR originated in a boy younger than 10 in good health. The chain combines TRBV18 with TRBJ1-2; possible D gene TRBD1, 6 bases. CDR3 in amino acids: CASSPDGQNGYTF. CDR3 in DNA: TGTGCCAGCTCACCAGACGGACAGAATGGCTACACCTTC.